This T cell receptor beta chain was recorded in a study of low-dose radiotherapy and immunotherapy resistance in tumors. At the level of the study: Cohort 2 received 1 Gy per fraction every two weeks, totaling 13 Gy over 26 weeks.

J gave up 2 bases and V 6 bases, and 5 bases lay outside the gene matches. This CDR3 is 15 amino acids long. The time point: before trial treatment. This clonotype has a count of ten or more. TCR amplification ran approximately 20 PCR cycles using constant-region and V-primer adapter primers. It was by in vitro transcription that isolated mRNA was amplified. TCRdb independently ran MiXCR on the reads; one entry per CDR3 protein. This sample has roughly 46,000 distinct CDR3 sequences; approximately 10% occur once, and the top ten carry roughly 6.2%. V usage is TRBV12-3 or TRBV12-4 and J usage is TRBJ2-4, with 9 bases that match TRBD1. The sequences come from PBMCs, collected before treatment. The receptor's source is a female donor with ovarian cancer. The DNA of the CDR3 is TGTGCCAGCAGAGGGACAGGGAGATCCAAAAACATTCAGTACTTC. Its translation is CASRGTGRSKNIQYF.